What follows are 22 T cell receptor beta chains derived from one specimen sequenced in a study of blood T cells in healthy people across ages. The use of a sample-barcoded 5' primer and a J-beta primer mix characterized a second PCR of roughly 7 to 11 cycles. One entry per CDR3 protein results from TCRdb running MiXCR on the 5' RACE reads. This sample has some 800,000 distinct CDR3 sequences, with roughly 44% found just once. The sequenced sample was blood. These receptors came from a man aged 55 to 70 in good health.

This clonotype was picked up a small number of times. The chain is built from TRBV11-1 and TRBJ2-1; a possible D gene is TRBD2 (5 bases). This CDR3 has 17 amino acids. With 2 bases removed from V and 6 bases from J, the gap between germline ends came to 20 bases. CDR1 SGHAT and CDR2 FQDESV come from the germline V gene (reference sequence). The CDR3 is CASSLSGGSTPINEQFF. CDR3 coding DNA: TGTGCCAGCAGCTTATCTGGCGGGTCTACCCCAATCAATGAGCAGTTCTTC.

This clonotype has more than one count but fewer than ten. V usage is TRBV6-4 and J usage is TRBJ2-5; D not certain. The CDR3 runs 13 residues. The V end was cut by 4 bases, the J end by 4 bases, with 10 bases between. Germline V gene sequence: CDR1 MRHNA, CDR2 SNTAGT. The CDR3 spells CASSVQDGETQYF. For the CDR3, the DNA is TGTGCCAGCAGTGTCCAGGACGGAGAGACCCAGTACTTC.

This rearrangement joins TRBV27 to TRBJ2-1, with TRBD2 as a possible D gene (6 bases). Trimming took 2 bases from V and 9 from J, leaving 14 bases between them. This CDR3 comprises 14 residues. Looked up from germline, CDR1 is MNHEY and CDR2 is SMNVEV (reference sequence). The CDR3 spells CASSLRWEASEQFF. In nucleotides, the CDR3 is TGTGCCAGCAGTTTACGGTGGGAGGCTAGTGAGCAGTTCTTC.

A few counts support this clonotype. The chain carries TRBV7-9 and TRBJ1-2; TRBD1 matches 7 bases. The CDR3 is 15 residues long. Germline values: CDR1 SEHNR, CDR2 FQNEAQ (reference sequence). Unmatched junction bases numbered 9, after V lost 5 bases and J lost 3 bases. CDR3 residues: CASSPDRSLHYGYTF. DNA for the CDR3: TGTGCCAGCAGCCCGGACAGGAGTCTCCACTATGGCTACACCTTC.

This chain joins TRBV20-1 and TRBJ2-3; D might be TRBD1 or TRBD2, each matching 6 bases. CDR1 is DFQATT, CDR2 SNEGSKA, per germline (reference sequence). This CDR3 has 14 amino acids. V was shortened by 7 bases and J by 5 bases, with 19 bases between the two germline ends. CDR3 nucleotides: TGCAGTGACCTACCGGGGGCCGGGGGAGATACGCAGTATTTT. Its protein is CSDLPGAGGDTQYF.

On this clonotype itself: Sequence at one end of the junction differs from germline and may be a read error. The rearrangement uses TRBV2 and TRBJ2-4, with TRBD1 matching 7 bases. This CDR3 comprises 19 residues. Germline V gene lookup returns CDR1 SNHLY and CDR2 FYNNEI. CDR3 amino acids: CTSSEAPGGLLGAKNIQYF. CDR3 bases: TGTACCAGCAGTGAAGCGCCAGGGGGTCTCCTCGGGGCCAAAAACATTCAGTACTTC.

This clonotype was detected many times. V usage is TRBV12-3 or TRBV12-4 and J usage is TRBJ2-4, with TRBD1 identical over 9 bases. The length of the CDR3 is 13 residues. Trimming removed 6 bases from V and 9 bases from J; junction bases left unmatched: 6. The CDR3, as DNA: TGTGCCAGCAGCCCCGGGACAGGGCTCATTCAGTACTTC. The encoded protein is CASSPGTGLIQYF.

With regard to this clonotype: At one boundary the junction diverges from the germline segment, which might be a read error. The gene calls are TRBV5-6 and TRBJ1-2, with a tentative D call TRBD1 (6 bases). Per germline, CDR1 SGHDT and CDR2 YYEEEE. This CDR3 comprises 12 residues. The CDR3: CASSIGQYGYTF. The CDR3 DNA is TGTGCCAGCAGCATCGGACAGTATGGTTACACCTTC.

This clonotype was detected only a few times. The chain has TRBV6-1 and TRBJ1-2, with D possibly TRBD1 on 5 matching bases. This CDR3 has 10 amino acids. Looked up from germline, CDR1 is MNHNS and CDR2 is SASEGT. V lost 4 bases and J lost 12, with 9 bases in between. CDR3 in amino acids: CASSAGLHTF. As DNA, the CDR3 is TGTGCCAGCAGTGCAGGGTTGCACACCTTC.

The rearrangement joins TRBV4-1 to TRBJ2-7; 10 bases align to TRBD1. With 6 bases clipped from V and 2 bases from J, the junction kept 4 bases outside the gene matches. Germline V lookup: CDR1 MGHRA, CDR2 YSYEKL. The CDR3 is 14 residues long. The CDR3 DNA reads TGCGCCAGCAGGACAGGGGGCCCTACCTACGAGCAGTACTTC. Its translation is CASRTGGPTYEQYF.

This clonotype was seen a handful of times. The genes are TRBV7-9 and TRBJ2-6, with D tentatively TRBD1 (6 bases). Trimming removed 4 bases from V and 0 bases from J, with 19 bases in between. There are 19 residues in the CDR3. The V gene's germline CDR1 is SEHNR and CDR2 FQNEAQ (reference sequence). CDR3 sequence: CASSSDPGHTISGANVLTF. The CDR3, as DNA: TGTGCCAGCAGCTCCGACCCGGGACATACAATCTCTGGGGCCAACGTCCTGACTTTC.

About this clonotype: A much larger clone lies a single base off, so this may be a read error. This sequence joins TRBV19 and TRBJ2-1, with D tentatively TRBD2 (6 bases). V lost 4 bases and J 5 bases, leaving 18 bases between the germline ends. The CDR3 is 16 residues long. Germline V gene data show CDR1 as LNHDA and CDR2 as SQIVND (reference sequence). CDR3 loop: CASSSRGTGGNNEQFF. The CDR3 DNA follows: TGTGCCAGTAGTAGTCGGGGGACTGGCGGCAACAATGAGCAGTTCTTC.

This clonotype was seen only a few times. V is TRBV20-1 and J is TRBJ2-7; D remains ambiguous. V gave up 5 bases and J gave up 3 bases, with 17 bases separating them. The CDR3 runs 14 residues. CDR1 is DFQATT, CDR2 SNEGSKA, per germline (reference sequence). The CDR3 DNA is TGCAGTGCTGGAACTAAACGTCTAGACTACGAGCAGTACTTC. Encoded protein: CSAGTKRLDYEQYF.

Worth noting for this clonotype: A read error may account for a junction end that differs from germline. The gene calls are TRBV7-2 and TRBJ2-5; D uncertain. CDR1 is SGHTA, CDR2 FQGNSA, per germline. The CDR3 consists of 15 residues. Written as DNA, the CDR3 is TGTGCCAGCAGATTAGATACTGGTCGTTTGGAGACCCAGTACTTC. It codes for CASRLDTGRLETQYF.

This clonotype turned up a few times. The V gene is TRBV7-2, the J gene TRBJ1-5; no definite D call. The length of the CDR3 is 14 residues. Per the germline V gene, CDR1 is SGHTA and CDR2 is FQGNSA. Deletions cut 5 bases from V and 1 base from J, with 9 bases between. CDR3 loop: CASSQGPSNQPQHF. Here the CDR3 DNA reads TGTGCCAGCAGCCAAGGACCGAGCAATCAGCCCCAGCATTTT.

V usage is TRBV20-1 and J usage is TRBJ1-2, with unresolved D. Trimming pared 4 bases from V and 8 bases from J, leaving 11 bases between. CDR3 length: 11 residues. CDR1 and CDR2 from the germline V gene are DFQATT and SNEGSKA (reference sequence). The DNA for the CDR3 is TGCAGTGCTACCCTAGAATGGGGCTACACCTTC. Amino acids: CSATLEWGYTF.

The chain links TRBV4-1 to TRBJ1-6; tentatively, D is TRBD1 (5 bases). Between the trimmed V and J ends, which lost 0 bases and 6 bases, there was a span of 9 bases. The CDR3 is 15 amino acids. CDR1 and CDR2 from the germline V gene are MGHRA and YSYEKL. The CDR3, as DNA: TGCGCCAGCAGCCAAGAACAGGTGGTTAATTCACCCCTCCACTTT. This codes for CASSQEQVVNSPLHF.

The genes are TRBV2 and TRBJ2-5; the D is unclear. TRBJ2-7 explains the end of the DNA better; the J call may be wrong. CDR1 is SNHLY, CDR2 FYNNEI, per germline. CDR3 length: 13 amino acids. In nucleotides, the CDR3 is TGTGCCAGCAGTGAAGGGGATACGTACGAGCAGTACTTC. As protein: CASSEGDTYEQYF.

The chain couples TRBV4-1 to TRBJ2-3; TRBD2 matches at 9 bases. The CDR3 sequence is 16 residues long. CDR1 MGHRA and CDR2 YSYEKL come from the germline V gene. The ends lost 8 bases at V and 6 bases at J; junction bases unmatched: 15. This CDR3 reads CASASSPAGGVDTQYF. The CDR3 region has the DNA TGCGCCAGCGCGAGCTCTCCAGCGGGGGGCGTGGATACGCAGTATTTT.

This chain uses TRBV20-1 with TRBJ2-7; perhaps TRBD1 as D (5 bases). Germline V lookup: CDR1 DFQATT, CDR2 SNEGSKA (reference sequence). Trimming shortened V by 0 bases and J by 5 bases, and 14 bases separated the two germline ends. The CDR3 covers 14 residues. CDR3 residues: CSAREQVEVHEQYF. DNA for the CDR3: TGCAGTGCTAGAGAACAGGTTGAGGTCCACGAGCAGTACTTC.

There are a few counts of this clonotype. The chain joins TRBV10-3 to TRBJ2-3; 8 bases agree with TRBD2. This CDR3 is built from 14 residues. Germline CDR1 and CDR2: ENHRY and SYGVKD. Unmatched junction bases numbered 11, after V lost 11 bases and J lost 4 bases. The CDR3 sequence: CASKGSGGADTQYF. Here the CDR3 DNA reads TGTGCCTCCAAAGGGAGCGGGGGCGCAGATACGCAGTATTTT.

The chain combines TRBV11-2 with TRBJ2-5; 13 bases agree with TRBD2. The CDR3 consists of 17 residues. Germline CDR1 reads SGHAT; CDR2 reads FQNNGV. V gave up 0 bases and J gave up 11 bases; unmatched junction bases: 12. The CDR3, as DNA: TGTGCCAGCAGCTTAGAACTAGCGGGGGGGCCGAGTAATGAGCAGTACTTC. Its protein product is CASSLELAGGPSNEQYF.